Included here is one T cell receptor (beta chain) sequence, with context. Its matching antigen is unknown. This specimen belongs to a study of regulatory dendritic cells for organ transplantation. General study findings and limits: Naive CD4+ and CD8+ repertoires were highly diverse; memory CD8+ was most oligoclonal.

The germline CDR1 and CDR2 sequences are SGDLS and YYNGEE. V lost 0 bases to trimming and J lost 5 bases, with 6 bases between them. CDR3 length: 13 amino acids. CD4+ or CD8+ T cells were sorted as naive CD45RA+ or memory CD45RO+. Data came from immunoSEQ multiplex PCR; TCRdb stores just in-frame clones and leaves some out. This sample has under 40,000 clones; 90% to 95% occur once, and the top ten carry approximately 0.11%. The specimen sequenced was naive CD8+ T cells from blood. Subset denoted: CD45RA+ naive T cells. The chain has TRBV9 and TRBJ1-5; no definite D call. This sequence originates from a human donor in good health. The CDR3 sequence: CASSVGSYQPQHF. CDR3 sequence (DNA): TGTGCCAGCAGCGTAGGGTCCTATCAGCCCCAGCATTTT.